This T cell receptor beta chain is from a study of shared clonotypes between healthy human individuals. The repertoire was sequenced with immunoSEQ multiplex PCR; TCRdb's copy has only in-frame clones and lacks some. The sample holds around 2.5 million clones; 90% to 95% are singletons and the top ten take 0.36%. Germline-derived CDR1 and CDR2 are LGHNA and YSLEER. CDR3 size: 17 residues. V was trimmed by 0 bases and J by 1 base, leaving 12 bases between them. The TCR comes from a man aged 18 to 35 in good health. Some clones in this sample may be carry-over from other donors' samples. The specimen was naive CD4+ T cells from PBMCs. Documented subset: CD45RA+ positively selected. The chain employs TRBV4-3 and TRBJ2-2; the D gene is possibly TRBD2 (6 bases). CDR3 region: CASSQDHLALNTGELFF. In nucleotides, the CDR3 is TGCGCCAGCAGCCAAGATCACCTAGCGCTGAACACCGGGGAGCTGTTTTTT.